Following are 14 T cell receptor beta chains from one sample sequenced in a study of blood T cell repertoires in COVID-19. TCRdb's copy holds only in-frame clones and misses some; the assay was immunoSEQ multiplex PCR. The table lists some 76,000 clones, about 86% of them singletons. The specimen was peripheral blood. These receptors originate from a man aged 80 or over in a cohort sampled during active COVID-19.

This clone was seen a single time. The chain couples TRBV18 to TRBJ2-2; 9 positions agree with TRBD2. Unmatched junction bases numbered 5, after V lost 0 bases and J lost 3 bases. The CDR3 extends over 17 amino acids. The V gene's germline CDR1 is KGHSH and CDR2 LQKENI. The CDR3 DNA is TGTGCCAGCTCACCACCTGCTAGCGGGACCGACACCGGGGAGCTGTTTTTT. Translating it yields CASSPPASGTDTGELFF.

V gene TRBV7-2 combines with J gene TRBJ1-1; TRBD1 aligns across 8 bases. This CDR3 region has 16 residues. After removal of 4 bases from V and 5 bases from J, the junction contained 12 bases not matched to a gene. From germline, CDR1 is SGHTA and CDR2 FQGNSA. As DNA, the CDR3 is TGTGCCAGCAGCTCAACACTAAAAACAGGGGGGACTGAAGCTTTCTTT. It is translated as CASSSTLKTGGTEAFF.

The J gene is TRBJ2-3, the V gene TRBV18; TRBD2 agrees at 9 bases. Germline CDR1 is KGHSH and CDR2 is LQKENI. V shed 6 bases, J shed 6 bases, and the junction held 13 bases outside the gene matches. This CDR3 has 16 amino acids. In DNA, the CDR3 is TGTGCCAGCTCCCTGACCGCGGGGGGGCGTTTGGATACGCAGTATTTT. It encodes CASSLTAGGRLDTQYF.

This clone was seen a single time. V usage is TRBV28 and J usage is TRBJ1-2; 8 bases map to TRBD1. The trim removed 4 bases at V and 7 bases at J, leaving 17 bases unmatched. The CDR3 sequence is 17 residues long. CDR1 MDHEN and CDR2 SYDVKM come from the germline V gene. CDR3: CASSSLRGDRRIGGYTF. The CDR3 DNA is TGTGCCAGCAGTTCACTCAGGGGGGACAGGAGGATTGGTGGCTACACCTTC.

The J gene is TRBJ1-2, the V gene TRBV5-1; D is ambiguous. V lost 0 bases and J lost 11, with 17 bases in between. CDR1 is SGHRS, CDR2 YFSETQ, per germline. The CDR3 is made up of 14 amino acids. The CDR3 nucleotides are TGCGCCAGCAGCTTGGAGGAGGGCAGTGACTCTTACACCTTC. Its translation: CASSLEEGSDSYTF.

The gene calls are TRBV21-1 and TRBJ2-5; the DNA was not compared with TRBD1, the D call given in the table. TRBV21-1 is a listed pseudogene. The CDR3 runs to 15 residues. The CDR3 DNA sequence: TGTGCCAGCAGCAACCAAGGGGACACTAGGGAGACCCAGTACTTC. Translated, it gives CASSNQGDTRETQYF.

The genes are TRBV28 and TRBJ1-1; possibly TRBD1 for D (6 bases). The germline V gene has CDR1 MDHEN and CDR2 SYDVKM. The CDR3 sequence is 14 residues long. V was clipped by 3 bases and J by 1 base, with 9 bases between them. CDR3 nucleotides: TGTGCCAGCAGTTTCGGACAGTGGAACACTGAAGCTTTCTTT. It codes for CASSFGQWNTEAFF.

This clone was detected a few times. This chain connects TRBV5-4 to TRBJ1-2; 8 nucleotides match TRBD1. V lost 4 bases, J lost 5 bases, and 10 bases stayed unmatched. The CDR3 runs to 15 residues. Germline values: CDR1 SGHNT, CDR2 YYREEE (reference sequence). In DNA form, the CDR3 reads TGTGCCAGCAGCAAGACAGGGGAGGAAGGTTATGGCTACACCTTC. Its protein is CASSKTGEEGYGYTF.

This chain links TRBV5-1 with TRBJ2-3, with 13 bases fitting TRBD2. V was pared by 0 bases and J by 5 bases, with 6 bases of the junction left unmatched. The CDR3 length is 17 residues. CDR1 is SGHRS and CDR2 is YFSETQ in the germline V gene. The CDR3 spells CASSLDTSGGAGDTQYF. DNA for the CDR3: TGCGCCAGCAGCTTGGACACTAGCGGGGGGGCTGGAGATACGCAGTATTTT.

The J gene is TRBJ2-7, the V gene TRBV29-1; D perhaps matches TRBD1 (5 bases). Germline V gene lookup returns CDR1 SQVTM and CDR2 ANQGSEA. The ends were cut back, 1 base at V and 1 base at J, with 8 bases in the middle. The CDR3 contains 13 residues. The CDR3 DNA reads TGCAGCGTTGAAGTTGGGGCGTCCTACGAGCAGTACTTC. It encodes CSVEVGASYEQYF.

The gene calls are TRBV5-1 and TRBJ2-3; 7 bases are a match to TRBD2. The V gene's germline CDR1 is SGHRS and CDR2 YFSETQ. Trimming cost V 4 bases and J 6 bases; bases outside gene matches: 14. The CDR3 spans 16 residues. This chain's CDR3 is CASSLWASGRADTQYF. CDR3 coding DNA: TGCGCCAGCAGCCTGTGGGCTAGCGGTAGGGCGGATACGCAGTATTTT. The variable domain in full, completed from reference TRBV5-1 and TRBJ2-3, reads KAGVTQTPRYLIKTRGQQVTLSCSPISGHRSVSWYQQTPGQGLQFLFEYFSETQRNKGNFPGRFSGRQFSNSRSEMNVSTLELGDSALYLCASSLWASGRADTQYFGPGTRLTVL.

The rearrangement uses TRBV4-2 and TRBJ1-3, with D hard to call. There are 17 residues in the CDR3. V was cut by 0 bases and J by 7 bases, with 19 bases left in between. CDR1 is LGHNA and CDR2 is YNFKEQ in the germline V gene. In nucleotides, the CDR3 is TGTGCCAGCAGCCAAGATCCGGGGATTAGTATTGGGAACACCATATATTTT. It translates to CASSQDPGISIGNTIYF.

The CDR3 DNA reads TGTGCCAGCAGCTTATCGGGGAGAGAGCAGTACTTC. It translates to CASSLSGREQYF. The V gene is TRBV13, the J gene TRBJ2-7, with D perhaps TRBD2 (5 bases). Germline V gene lookup returns CDR1 PRHDT and CDR2 FYEKMQ (reference sequence). V lost 2 bases to trimming and J lost 7 bases, with 9 bases between them. The CDR3 spans 12 residues.

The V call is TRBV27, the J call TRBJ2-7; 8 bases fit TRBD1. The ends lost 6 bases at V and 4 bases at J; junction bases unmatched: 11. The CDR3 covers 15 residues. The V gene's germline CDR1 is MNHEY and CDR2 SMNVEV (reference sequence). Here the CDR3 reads CASSPRTGTEYEQYV. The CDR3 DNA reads TGTGCCAGCAGCCCCAGGACAGGGACCGAGTACGAGCAGTACGTC.